The TCR beta chain under discussion was sequenced for a study of T cells after yellow fever vaccination. Study findings and constraints: Although the secondary response was weaker, it peaked faster, at day 5 versus 15. Boosting was followed by the reappearance of most primary-vaccination clones (approximately 95% CD4, about 89% CD8).

MiXCR was run by TCRdb on the 5' RACE reads, yielding one entry per CDR3 protein. This repertoire shows some 600,000 distinct CDR3 sequences, 9% to 15% found once; its top ten account for about 16%. The germline CDR1 and CDR2 sequences are SQVTM and ANQGSEA. There are 12 residues in the CDR3. The V gene lost 6 bases and the J gene lost 7 bases, with 12 bases spanning the gap. A few counts support this clonotype. Its specificity is unknown. This specimen consisted of PBMCs, obtained on the day of the yellow fever booster vaccination. The receptor's source is a young man who received the YFV17D yellow fever vaccine. V is TRBV29-1 and J is TRBJ1-4; D call uncertain. Here the CDR3 DNA reads TGCAGCGTCCTCCCGGGAGGTGAAAAACTGTTTTTT. Translated, it gives CSVLPGGEKLFF.